One and the same sample provided the 25 T cell receptor beta chains below, sequenced in a study of blood T cell repertoires in COVID-19. Sequencing used immunoSEQ multiplex PCR; TCRdb keeps in-frame clones, though not all of them. This table has roughly 140,000 clones, just under 90% appearing once. The specimen sequenced was peripheral blood. These receptors all come from a woman aged 40-49 years with acute or convalescent COVID-19.

Of note for this clone: Other DNA sequences in the sample encode the same CDR3. The genes are TRBV28 and TRBJ1-5, with D tentatively TRBD1 (6 bases). V was clipped by 2 bases and J by 2 bases, with 10 bases between them. Germline V gives CDR1 MDHEN, CDR2 SYDVKM. CDR3 length: 15 residues. In nucleotides, the CDR3 is TGTGCCAGCAGTTTAGGGGGGGCCGGCAATCAGCCCCAGCATTTT. As protein: CASSLGGAGNQPQHF.

The V call is TRBV6-5, the J call TRBJ1-6; 9 bases are a match to TRBD1. From germline, CDR1 is MNHEY and CDR2 SVGAGI. Trimming removed 6 bases from V and 6 bases from J; junction bases left unmatched: 6. The CDR3 length is 15 residues. Here the CDR3 DNA reads TGTGCCAGCAGCGCCCTGGACAGGGGTAATTCACCCCTCCACTTT. This translates into CASSALDRGNSPLHF.

The J gene is TRBJ2-5, the V gene TRBV5-1; 8 bases are shared with TRBD1. V shed 4 bases, J shed 1 base, and the junction held 3 bases outside the gene matches. Looked up from germline, CDR1 is SGHRS and CDR2 is YFSETQ. The length of the CDR3 is 14 residues. CDR3 sequence reads: CASSPGQAQETQYF. CDR3 DNA sequence: TGCGCCAGCAGCCCGGGACAGGCCCAAGAGACCCAGTACTTC.

The chain couples TRBV18 to TRBJ2-3; 9 bases line up with TRBD2. V shed 0 bases, J shed 4 bases, and the junction held 11 bases outside the gene matches. CDR1 is KGHSH and CDR2 is LQKENI in the germline V gene. CDR3 length equals 18 residues. DNA for the CDR3: TGTGCCAGCTCACCACCTAGCGGGGGCCTGAATCGCGCAGATACGCAGTATTTT. It encodes CASSPPSGGLNRADTQYF. Full variable domain (missing parts from reference TRBV18 and TRBJ2-3): NAGVMQNPRHLVRRRGQEARLRCSPMKGHSHVYWYRQLPEEGLKFMVYLQKENIIDESGMPKERFSAEFPKEGPSILRIQQVVRGDSAAYFCASSPPSGGLNRADTQYFGPGTRLTVL.

This chain links TRBV5-4 with TRBJ1-2; D is possibly TRBD1 (6 bases). Germline loops: CDR1 SGHNT, CDR2 YYREEE (reference sequence). The V end lost 0 bases, the J end lost 7 bases, and 22 bases lay between the germline ends. CDR3 size: 17 residues. The chain's CDR3 is CASSLGYNREQGGGYTF. The DNA for the CDR3 is TGTGCCAGCAGCTTGGGATATAACAGGGAGCAAGGAGGTGGCTACACCTTC.

The V and J genes are TRBV6-5 and TRBJ1-2; 9 bases map to TRBD1. The CDR3 loop spans 13 amino acids. Germline-derived CDR1 and CDR2 are MNHEY and SVGAGI. The trim removed 6 bases at V and 7 bases at J, leaving 6 bases unmatched. In DNA, the CDR3 is TGTGCCAGCAGATACAGGGGGCGATCTGGCTACACCTTC. It yields the protein CASRYRGRSGYTF.

CDR3 protein: CSVTTGRYEQYF. CDR3 sequence (DNA): TGCAGCGTCACGACAGGGAGGTACGAGCAGTACTTC. The V and J genes are TRBV29-1 and TRBJ2-7; D might be TRBD1 (7 bases). The CDR3 loop spans 12 amino acids. The V and J ends lost 6 bases and 4 bases respectively, with 13 bases between them. From germline, CDR1 is SQVTM and CDR2 ANQGSEA.

V gene TRBV18 combines with J gene TRBJ2-5; the match to TRBD2 covers 9 bases. Trimming cost V 4 bases and J 5 bases; bases outside gene matches: 8. CDR1 and CDR2 (germline): KGHSH, LQKENI. CDR3 size: 15 residues. The CDR3: CASSRRLAGRETQYF. CDR3 nucleotides: TGTGCCAGCTCACGGCGGCTAGCGGGGAGGGAGACCCAGTACTTC.

The genes are TRBV6-5 and TRBJ2-3; TRBD2 matches 7 bases. The CDR3 is 16 residues long. Per germline, CDR1 MNHEY and CDR2 SVGAGI. The ends lost 1 base at V and 3 bases at J; junction bases unmatched: 7. The CDR3: CASSYYPGLITDTQYF. In DNA form, the CDR3 reads TGTGCCAGCAGTTACTATCCGGGACTAATAACAGATACGCAGTATTTT.

V gene TRBV4-3 combines with J gene TRBJ1-6; D is possibly TRBD1 (5 bases). CDR3 length: 16 amino acids. V was cut by 0 bases and J by 6 bases, with 12 bases left in between. CDR1 is LGHNA, CDR2 YSLEER, per germline. The CDR3 DNA follows: TGCGCCAGCAGCCAAGATCGGGGGGGTCGTAATTCACCCCTCCACTTT. Residues: CASSQDRGGRNSPLHF.

The chain is built from TRBV28 and TRBJ1-1; D not certain. The CDR3 consists of 15 residues. Trimming pared 6 bases from V and 4 bases from J, leaving 18 bases between. The germline gives CDR1 MDHEN, CDR2 SYDVKM. CDR3 bases: TGTGCCAGCAGACTCCTGGCCGGGAACATCACTGAAGCTTTCTTT. Protein sequence: CASRLLAGNITEAFF.

CDR3 amino acids: CASSQEQGGSSYNEQFF. CDR3 nucleotide sequence: TGTGCCAGCAGCCAAGAGCAGGGCGGGAGCTCCTACAATGAGCAGTTCTTC. This chain uses TRBV4-2 with TRBJ2-1, with TRBD2 identical over 7 bases. V shed 0 bases, J shed 0 bases, and the junction held 5 bases outside the gene matches. Germline V gene lookup returns CDR1 LGHNA and CDR2 YNFKEQ. There are 17 residues in the CDR3.

The rearrangement links TRBV7-3 to TRBJ1-1; 7 nucleotides match TRBD1. Germline V gene data show CDR1 as SGHTA and CDR2 as FQGTGA. The CDR3 contains 13 residues. V trimming: 6 bases; J trimming: 4 bases; junction bases outside the gene matches: 5. In DNA form, the CDR3 reads TGTGCCAGCAGATTTAACAGGGGCACTGAAGCTTTCTTT. Translating it yields CASRFNRGTEAFF.

The chain combines TRBV7-9 with TRBJ2-2; the match to TRBD1 covers 7 bases. The V gene end was trimmed by 5 bases and the J gene end by 1 base; junction bases not matched to a gene: 7. Germline loops: CDR1 SEHNR, CDR2 FQNEAQ (reference sequence). The CDR3 is made up of 16 amino acids. DNA for the CDR3: TGTGCCAGCAGCGCCCGGGACAGAGAGAACACCGGGGAGCTGTTTTTT. This gives the protein CASSARDRENTGELFF.

The CDR3 coding sequence is TGCGCCAGCAGCAAGTTCGGGGGAGATGCTAACTATGGCTACACCTTC. Translated: CASSKFGGDANYGYTF. This rearrangement joins TRBV4-1 to TRBJ1-2; TRBD1 might be the D (5 bases). Germline V CDR1 and CDR2: MGHRA, YSYEKL. The CDR3 totals 16 residues. V gave up 5 bases and J gave up 0 bases, with 16 bases separating them.

At least ten counts were recorded for this clone. As DNA, the CDR3 is TGTGCCAGCAGGTCAGGGGATGGGGCCAAAAACATTCAGTACTTC. This codes for CASRSGDGAKNIQYF. The V and J genes are TRBV2 and TRBJ2-4, with D maybe TRBD1 (6 bases). Looked up from germline, CDR1 is SNHLY and CDR2 is FYNNEI. This CDR3 has 15 residues. The V and J ends lost 6 bases and 1 base respectively, with 13 bases between them.

The chain has TRBV7-2 and TRBJ1-5; TRBD1 matches at 8 bases. With 1 base clipped from V and 4 bases from J, the junction kept 9 bases outside the gene matches. CDR1 and CDR2 from the germline V gene are SGHTA and FQGNSA. The CDR3 consists of 17 residues. The CDR3 DNA is TGTGCCAGCAGCTTAGGACAGGGGATGGGAGCAAATCAGCCCCAGCATTTT. It yields the protein CASSLGQGMGANQPQHF.

The chain recombines TRBV2 with TRBJ1-2; possibly TRBD1 for D (5 bases). The ends were cut back, 2 bases at V and 4 bases at J, with 14 bases in the middle. In germline, CDR1 is SNHLY, CDR2 FYNNEI. The CDR3 extends over 15 amino acids. This CDR3 reads CASSELLTAIYGYTF. The DNA for the CDR3 is TGTGCCAGCAGTGAATTGTTGACAGCGATCTATGGCTACACCTTC.

This chain joins TRBV3-1 (or the pseudogene TRBV3-2) and TRBJ1-1; maybe TRBD1 (6 bases). Germline values: CDR1 LGHDT, CDR2 YNNKEL (reference sequence). The CDR3 is made up of 14 amino acids. V lost 3 bases to trimming and J lost 5 bases, with 13 bases between them. As DNA, the CDR3 is TGTGCCAGCAGCCAGATGGGGGCAGGGACTGAAGCTTTCTTT. It encodes CASSQMGAGTEAFF.

The chain is built from TRBV27 and TRBJ1-2; 7 bases match TRBD1. J gave up 8 bases and V 6 bases, and 12 bases lay outside the gene matches. The CDR3 spans 14 residues. Germline CDR1 MNHEY, CDR2 SMNVEV (reference sequence). The CDR3 coding sequence is TGTGCCAGCAGGCAGGGGGTGGCGACGGGGGGCTACACCTTC. Translated, it gives CASRQGVATGGYTF.

The chain is built from TRBV28 and TRBJ1-5, with TRBD1 identical over 10 bases. Per germline, CDR1 MDHEN and CDR2 SYDVKM. The CDR3 sequence is 14 residues long. After removal of 3 bases from V and 10 bases from J, the junction contained 6 bases not matched to a gene. CDR3 region: CASSLGQGSSPQHF. The CDR3 region has the DNA TGTGCCAGCAGTTTGGGACAGGGGAGTAGCCCCCAGCATTTT.

The chain joins TRBV4-1 to TRBJ1-1, with 8 bases that match TRBD1. There are 18 residues in the CDR3. Germline CDR1 MGHRA, CDR2 YSYEKL. The V segment lost 2 bases and the J segment 5 bases; nucleotides outside the gene matches: 16. The CDR3 loop reads CASSQLKQGATLGTEAFF. CDR3 sequence (DNA): TGCGCCAGCAGCCAATTAAAGCAGGGGGCGACCCTGGGGACTGAAGCTTTCTTT.

V is TRBV6-5 and J is TRBJ2-3; perhaps TRBD1 as D (5 bases). CDR1 and CDR2 from the germline V gene are MNHEY and SVGAGI. V was cut by 7 bases and J by 1 base, with 9 bases left in between. This CDR3 is built from 13 residues. The chain's CDR3 is CASTPRGTDTQYF. The CDR3 DNA follows: TGTGCCAGCACGCCCAGGGGCACAGATACGCAGTATTTT.

V is TRBV12-5 and J is TRBJ1-4, with unresolved D. The CDR3 is 12 residues long. The V gene's germline CDR1 is LGHNT and CDR2 FRNRAP. Trimming left V 5 bases short and J 7 bases short, with 8 bases between. CDR3 loop: CASGQAREKLFF. The CDR3 nucleotides are TGTGCTAGTGGTCAAGCACGTGAAAAACTGTTTTTT.

The chain has TRBV5-1 and TRBJ1-2; 8 nucleotides agree with TRBD1. Germline values: CDR1 SGHRS, CDR2 YFSETQ. Trimming took 2 bases from V and 4 from J; bases not matched to a gene: 10. The CDR3 spans 16 residues. DNA for the CDR3: TGCGCCAGCAGCTTTGACAGGGGTGATATTGCCTATGGCTACACCTTC. It is translated as CASSFDRGDIAYGYTF.